The present T cell receptor beta chain was sequenced within a study of OX40 agonist ivuxolimab in advanced cancers. Study-wide results and caveats: Clonal expansion by week 6 occurred in CD4+ and CD8+ blood T cells (at 0.1 to 3.0 mg/kg). Expanded clones belonging to CD8+ T cells outnumbered, on average, those of CD4+. Low normalized T-cell clonal expansion was additionally recorded for some nonresponders.

Germline CDR1 is SGHNT and CDR2 is YYREEE (reference sequence). Trimming cost V 0 bases and J 0 bases, with 6 bases left between them. The CDR3 is made up of 14 amino acids. With regard to this clone: Its antigen is unknown.

Libraries were prepared by immunoSEQ multiplex PCR; TCRdb keeps only in-frame clonotypes and omits some of them. The data show 50,000 to 55,000 clones, with more than 75% seen just once and 3% to 4% held by the top ten. V gene TRBV5-4 combines with J gene TRBJ1-1, with no clear D. The specimen comprised CD4+ or CD8+ T cells sorted from blood, sampled in a trial of the OX40 agonist ivuxolimab. The TCR comes from an adult with an advanced solid tumor such as melanoma, head and neck, liver or kidney cancer. The CDR3 loop reads CASSLESVNTEAFF. The CDR3 coding sequence is TGTGCCAGCAGCTTGGAGTCCGTGAACACTGAAGCTTTCTTT. Looking up the rest from reference TRBV5-4 and TRBJ1-1 gives the full variable domain: ETGVTQSPTHLIKTRGQQVTLRCSSQSGHNTVSWYQQALGQGPQFIFQYYREEENGRGNFPPRFSGLQFPNYSSELNVNALELDDSALYLCASSLESVNTEAFFGQGTRLTVV.